Listed here are 22 T cell receptor beta chains from one sample, sequenced in a study of T-cell reconstitution after alpha-beta-depleted transplantation in children. Unique molecular identifiers were incorporated during preparation of the TCRbeta library. TCRdb independently ran MiXCR on the PCR reads; one entry per CDR3 protein. The data contain 75,000 to 90,000 distinct CDR3 sequences, roughly 14% of them singletons. The sample was PBMCs, mostly from graft donor cells, taken 180 days after TCRalphabeta/CD19-depleted stem cell transplant. The receptor set was obtained from a male patient between 2 and 10 years old who had a stem cell transplant for acute lymphoblastic leukemia, so the T cells may come from the graft donor.

This chain joins TRBV25-1 and TRBJ1-1; the D gene is possibly TRBD1 (6 bases). The CDR3 spans 14 residues. Germline V gives CDR1 MGHDK, CDR2 SYGVNS. The germline V and J ends were trimmed by 8 bases and 2 bases, with 15 bases remaining between them. This CDR3 reads CASSRGLSNTEAFF. CDR3 DNA: TGTGCCAGCTCCAGGGGATTAAGTAACACTGAAGCTTTCTTT.

CDR3 in amino acids: CSARGVLRQLTEAFF. DNA for the CDR3: TGCAGTGCTAGAGGGGTTCTGAGACAGCTAACGGAAGCTTTCTTT. The rearrangement joins TRBV20-1 to TRBJ1-1; D is possibly TRBD1 (5 bases). Germline V gene data show CDR1 as DFQATT and CDR2 as SNEGSKA (reference sequence). V was clipped by 1 base and J by 8 bases, with 20 bases between them. The CDR3 is made up of 15 amino acids.

The chain employs TRBV14 and TRBJ1-6; D unclear. The CDR3 totals 15 residues. Germline loops: CDR1 SGHDN, CDR2 FVKESK. V lost 5 bases to trimming and J lost 3 bases, with 11 bases between them. The CDR3 DNA follows: TGTGCCAGCAGCATCAGAGCTCACTATAATTCACCCCTCCACTTT. This sequence encodes CASSIRAHYNSPLHF. The variable domain in full, with the rest retrieved from reference TRBV14 and TRBJ1-6, is EAGVTQFPSHSVIEKGQTVTLRCDPISGHDNLYWYRRVMGKEIKFLLHFVKESKQDESGMPNNRFLAERTGGTYSTLKVQPAELEDSGVYFCASSIRAHYNSPLHFGNGTRLTVT.

This clonotype was seen a handful of times. The chain recombines TRBV20-1 with TRBJ1-2; 9 bases agree with TRBD1. CDR1 DFQATT and CDR2 SNEGSKA come from the germline V gene (reference sequence). This CDR3 region has 15 residues. CDR3 coding DNA: TGCAGGCAGGGAGGACAGGGGACCACTAACTATGGCTACACCTTC. Translation: CRQGGQGTTNYGYTF.

This clonotype occurred a few times. This chain uses TRBV6-5 with TRBJ1-2; 7 nucleotides line up with TRBD1. CDR3 size: 12 residues. Germline loops: CDR1 MNHEY, CDR2 SVGAGI. J gave up 8 bases and V 8 bases, and 8 bases lay outside the gene matches. The DNA of the CDR3 is TGTGCCAGCCGGGTTTACAGGGGAGGCTACACCTTC. Its translation: CASRVYRGGYTF.

This clonotype was found a few times. The chain joins TRBV11-2 to TRBJ2-7; D is ambiguous. CDR3 length: 13 residues. Germline V gene data show CDR1 as SGHAT and CDR2 as FQNNGV. With 3 bases removed from V and 2 bases from J, the gap between germline ends came to 8 bases. The CDR3 region has the DNA TGTGCCAGCAGCTTCAACGGAGCCTACGAGCAGTACTTC. Protein: CASSFNGAYEQYF.

The J gene is TRBJ1-1, the V gene TRBV7-9; D is unresolved. Trimming removed 4 bases at V and 1 base at J, with 10 bases between. Looked up from germline, CDR1 is SEHNR and CDR2 is FQNEAQ (reference sequence). CDR3 length equals 14 residues. CDR3 nucleotides: TGTGCCAGCAGCTCCCCATCAACGAACACTGAAGCTTTCTTT. It specifies CASSSPSTNTEAFF.

The chain uses TRBV5-1 and TRBJ2-7, with D perhaps matching TRBD1 (6 bases). The germline V and J ends were trimmed by 4 bases and 0 bases, with 17 bases remaining between them. The germline V gene encodes CDR1 SGHRS and CDR2 YFSETQ. The CDR3 contains 16 residues. The CDR3 DNA reads as TGCGCCAGCAGCCCCCCACTCCGGGACAACTCCTACGAGCAGTACTTC. Protein product: CASSPPLRDNSYEQYF.

This clonotype was counted a few times. The chain is built from TRBV15 and TRBJ1-1; the D is unclear. V gave up 0 bases and J gave up 8 bases, with 10 bases separating them. The CDR3 loop spans 13 amino acids. Germline V gene lookup returns CDR1 LNHNV and CDR2 YYDKDF (reference sequence). The CDR3 DNA follows: TGTGCCACCAGCAGAGATCGGGCAGGCGAAGCTTTCTTT. Its protein is CATSRDRAGEAFF.

The chain carries TRBV29-1 and TRBJ2-3, with 11 bases matching TRBD2. CDR1 and CDR2 from the germline V gene are SQVTM and ANQGSEA. The V gene end was trimmed by 5 bases and the J gene end by 4 bases; junction bases not matched to a gene: 11. This CDR3 has 16 residues. Here the CDR3 reads CSVLWLLAGAPDTQYF. The CDR3 bases are TGCAGCGTTTTATGGTTACTAGCGGGAGCCCCAGATACGCAGTATTTT.

This chain uses TRBV28 with TRBJ2-3; D is ambiguous. V lost 5 bases and J lost 1, with 13 bases in between. The length of the CDR3 is 15 residues. Germline V gives CDR1 MDHEN, CDR2 SYDVKM. CDR3 protein: CASSIDDPGTDTQYF. The CDR3 DNA reads as TGTGCCAGCAGTATCGACGACCCGGGCACAGATACGCAGTATTTT. Full variable domain (remainder filled in from reference TRBV28 and TRBJ2-3): DVKVTQSSRYLVKRTGEKVFLECVQDMDHENMFWYRQDPGLGLRLIYFSYDVKMKEKGDIPEGYSVSREKKERFSLILESASTNQTSMYLCASSIDDPGTDTQYFGPGTRLTVL.

This clonotype was counted at least ten times. The genes are TRBV9 and TRBJ2-1; 8 bases are shared with TRBD2. Germline CDR1 and CDR2: SGDLS and YYNGEE. The CDR3 is 16 amino acids. The V and J ends lost 0 bases and 5 bases, in that order; junction bases with no gene match: 7. For the CDR3, the DNA is TGTGCCAGCAGCGTAGTCGCTGCGGGAGGAAACAATGAGCAGTTCTTC. This codes for CASSVVAAGGNNEQFF.

The chain couples TRBV9 to TRBJ2-1; D perhaps matches TRBD1 (6 bases). There are 16 residues in the CDR3. Germline values: CDR1 SGDLS, CDR2 YYNGEE. V was trimmed by 4 bases and J by 3 bases, leaving 17 bases between them. The CDR3 DNA is TGTGCCAGCAGCCATACCCGGACAGATTTCTACAATGAGCAGTTCTTC. Its protein is CASSHTRTDFYNEQFF.

There are a few counts of this clonotype. This chain joins TRBV4-2 and TRBJ2-5; D perhaps matches TRBD1 (8 bases). The CDR3 runs to 15 residues. The V end lost 4 bases, the J end lost 3 bases, and 15 bases lay between the germline ends. Per germline, CDR1 LGHNA and CDR2 YNFKEQ. In DNA form, the CDR3 reads TGTGCCAGCAGCCTAATACAGGGGGGGAAAGAGACCCAGTACTTC. Amino acids: CASSLIQGGKETQYF.

The sample holds a few counts of this clonotype. The chain employs TRBV7-2 and TRBJ2-1, with 7 bases aligning to TRBD2. The CDR3 has 15 residues. Losses at the gene ends were 3 bases for V and 10 bases for J; bases not matched to a gene: 12. Looked up from germline, CDR1 is SGHTA and CDR2 is FQGNSA. This CDR3 is CASSFYGLGRAEQFF. DNA of the CDR3: TGTGCCAGCAGCTTCTACGGACTAGGGAGGGCAGAGCAGTTCTTC.

This clonotype was seen a few times. This chain connects TRBV18 to TRBJ2-1, with D possibly being TRBD1 or TRBD2 (6 bases each). CDR1 and CDR2 (germline): KGHSH, LQKENI. The CDR3 spans 13 residues. V lost 3 bases and J 9 bases, leaving 12 bases between the germline ends. The CDR3 DNA is TGTGCCAGCTCACCTATAGAGGGGGGTGAGCAGTTCTTC. It encodes CASSPIEGGEQFF.

The chain combines TRBV20-1 with TRBJ2-4; D is unclear. This CDR3 has 10 residues. Germline CDR1 DFQATT, CDR2 SNEGSKA (reference sequence). The CDR3, as DNA: TGCAGAGCCCCCTGGGACATTCAGTACTTC. It translates to CRAPWDIQYF.

The chain uses TRBV6-1 and TRBJ2-5; no reliable D call. V was cut by 0 bases and J by 9 bases, with 11 bases left in between. Germline CDR1 reads MNHNS; CDR2 reads SASEGT. The CDR3 contains 13 residues. CDR3: CASSEAHTRSQYF. CDR3 coding DNA: TGTGCCAGCAGTGAAGCGCACACGAGGTCCCAGTACTTC.

This clonotype was counted only a few times. The rearrangement joins TRBV10-3 to TRBJ1-3; unclear D gene. The V end was cut by 5 bases, the J end by 2 bases, with 4 bases between. The V gene's germline CDR1 is ENHRY and CDR2 SYGVKD. This CDR3 is built from 12 residues. The CDR3 region has the DNA TGTGCCATCAGTCCGACTGGAAACACCATATATTTT. Translation: CAISPTGNTIYF.

The chain joins TRBV20-1 to TRBJ2-5, with D tentatively TRBD1 or TRBD2 (5 bases each). Trimming cost V 5 bases and J 1 base, with 14 bases left between them. CDR1 is DFQATT, CDR2 SNEGSKA, per germline (reference sequence). This CDR3 spans 14 amino acids. In DNA form, the CDR3 reads TGCAGTGCTCAACCAGGGACCCTCCAAGAGACCCAGTACTTC. Its translation is CSAQPGTLQETQYF.

This clonotype was seen at least ten times. This chain links TRBV27 with TRBJ2-3; a possible D gene is TRBD2 (6 bases). The ends were cut back, 5 bases at V and 3 bases at J, with 15 bases in the middle. CDR1 and CDR2 (germline): MNHEY, SMNVEV (reference sequence). The CDR3 totals 15 residues. This CDR3 reads CASSKIADLTDTQYF. CDR3 coding DNA: TGTGCCAGCAGTAAAATAGCGGACTTAACAGATACGCAGTATTTT.

This chain uses TRBV5-1 with TRBJ2-7, with D hard to call. CDR3 length: 15 amino acids. The germline V gene encodes CDR1 SGHRS and CDR2 YFSETQ. Trimming stripped 1 base from V and 1 base from J, with 12 bases between. In DNA form, the CDR3 reads TGCGCCAGCAGCTTGTTGGGGAAAGGATCCTACGAGCAGTACTTC. It specifies CASSLLGKGSYEQYF.